The 13 T cell receptor beta chains listed next were all sequenced from one sample in a study of OX40 agonist ivuxolimab in advanced cancers. Assay used: immunoSEQ multiplex PCR; TCRdb lists only in-frame clones, some missing. The data contain 55,000 to 90,000 clones, around 88% of them singletons. This sample comprised CD4+ or CD8+ T cells sorted from blood, obtained in a trial of the OX40 agonist ivuxolimab. These receptors originate from an adult with an advanced solid tumor such as melanoma, head and neck, liver or kidney cancer.

A word on this clone: A read error may produce the germline difference seen at one junction end. The V gene is TRBV27, the J gene TRBJ2-7; possibly TRBD2 for D (5 bases). CDR3 length: 13 residues. From germline, CDR1 is MNHEY and CDR2 SMNVEV (reference sequence). CDR3 in amino acids: CAGEDQTTYEQYF. As DNA, the CDR3 is TGCGCCGGGGAAGACCAAACCACCTACGAGCAGTACTTC.

The chain carries TRBV6-5 and TRBJ2-7, with 10 bases that match TRBD1. The germline gives CDR1 MNHEY, CDR2 SVGAGI. Trimming at V came to 2 bases and at J to 3 bases, leaving 4 bases not matched to a gene. The CDR3 is 15 residues long. The CDR3: CASSYVGQGVYEQYF. The CDR3 DNA sequence: TGTGCCAGCAGTTACGTAGGACAGGGGGTCTACGAGCAGTACTTC.

This chain connects TRBV19 to TRBJ1-5; D unresolved. V lost 6 bases to trimming and J lost 5 bases, with 8 bases between them. The CDR3 runs 12 residues. The germline gives CDR1 LNHDA, CDR2 SQIVND (reference sequence). For the CDR3, the DNA is TGTGCCAGTAGAAAGGACGATCAGCCCCAGCATTTT. Translated, it gives CASRKDDQPQHF. Looking up the rest from reference TRBV19 and TRBJ1-5 gives the full variable domain: DGGITQSPKYLFRKEGQNVTLSCEQNLNHDAMYWYRQDPGQGLRLIYYSQIVNDFQKGDIAEGYSVSREKKESFPLTVTSAQKNPTAFYLCASRKDDQPQHFGDGTRLSIL.

This sequence joins TRBV10-3 and TRBJ2-7; D gene uncertain. The CDR3 is made up of 13 amino acids. Germline loops: CDR1 ENHRY, CDR2 SYGVKD. Trimming pared 3 bases from V and 0 bases from J, leaving 6 bases between. The CDR3 DNA reads as TGTGCCATCAGTGACGAGAGCTCCTACGAGCAGTACTTC. Encoded protein: CAISDESSYEQYF.

V gene TRBV7-8 combines with J gene TRBJ2-2; 8 bases are shared with TRBD2. The V gene end was trimmed by 5 bases and the J gene end by 1 base; junction bases not matched to a gene: 3. Germline-derived CDR1 and CDR2 are SGHVS and FQNEAQ. CDR3 length: 15 amino acids. The CDR3 loop reads CASSGSGGNTGELFF. In DNA, the CDR3 is TGTGCCAGCAGCGGAAGCGGGGGGAACACCGGGGAGCTGTTTTTT.

The gene calls are TRBV10-3 and TRBJ2-3, with TRBD2 identical over 7 bases. The CDR3 length is 13 residues. Germline values: CDR1 ENHRY, CDR2 SYGVKD. Trimming took 2 bases from V and 10 from J; bases not matched to a gene: 6. CDR3 in amino acids: CAISEVREPPQYF. The CDR3 DNA reads as TGTGCCATCAGTGAGGTGCGGGAGCCGCCGCAGTATTTT.

The J gene is TRBJ2-3, the V gene TRBV9; 7 bases are shared with TRBD2. In germline, CDR1 is SGDLS, CDR2 YYNGEE. CDR3 length equals 15 residues. J lost 1 base, V lost 2 bases, and 4 bases had no gene match. DNA of the CDR3: TGTGCCAGCAGCGTCAAAGCGGGGCGCACAGATACGCAGTATTTT. Translating it yields CASSVKAGRTDTQYF.

The V and J genes are TRBV28 and TRBJ2-1; D perhaps matches TRBD2 (6 bases). Germline V gene sequence: CDR1 MDHEN, CDR2 SYDVKM. CDR3 length: 17 amino acids. Deletions cut 4 bases from V and 0 bases from J, with 16 bases between. The CDR3 DNA sequence: TGTGCCAGCAGTTCCCTGGGGGGTAGGAGCTCCTACAATGAGCAGTTCTTC. As protein: CASSSLGGRSSYNEQFF.

V is TRBV27 and J is TRBJ2-2; D is ambiguous. The germline V gene encodes CDR1 MNHEY and CDR2 SMNVEV (reference sequence). V lost 3 bases and J 2 bases, leaving 7 bases between the germline ends. There are 14 residues in the CDR3. CDR3: CASSLSVNTGELFF. As DNA, the CDR3 is TGTGCCAGCAGTTTGTCCGTTAACACCGGGGAGCTGTTTTTT.

The chain uses TRBV5-1 and TRBJ1-4; TRBD1 might be the D (6 bases). The CDR3 is made up of 14 amino acids. The ends were cut back, 4 bases at V and 7 bases at J, with 14 bases in the middle. Germline V CDR1 and CDR2: SGHRS, YFSETQ. In nucleotides, the CDR3 is TGCGCCAGCAGCCTACAGGGAGGCGGTGAAAAACTGTTTTTT. Encoded protein: CASSLQGGGEKLFF.

This chain joins TRBV7-9 and TRBJ2-5; 10 bases align to TRBD2. V gave up 6 bases and J gave up 5 bases; unmatched junction bases: 12. Germline V gives CDR1 SEHNR, CDR2 FQNEAQ (reference sequence). This CDR3 has 16 residues. The CDR3 DNA is TGTGCCAGCAGAAAGGGGCTAGCGGGAGCGGGGGAGACCCAGTACTTC. Encoded protein: CASRKGLAGAGETQYF. Complete variable domain (other parts from reference TRBV7-9 and TRBJ2-5): DTGVSQNPRHKITKRGQNVTFRCDPISEHNRLYWYRQTLGQGPEFLTYFQNEAQLEKSRLLSDRFSAERPKGSFSTLEIQRTEQGDSAMYLCASRKGLAGAGETQYFGPGTRLLVL.

This clone was observed once. The J gene is TRBJ2-1, the V gene TRBV9; D is uncertain. This CDR3 comprises 14 residues. The germline V gene has CDR1 SGDLS and CDR2 YYNGEE. V gave up 0 bases and J gave up 5 bases, with 9 bases separating them. The CDR3 sequence: CASSVGEGNNEQFF. In DNA form, the CDR3 reads TGTGCCAGCAGCGTAGGGGAAGGGAACAATGAGCAGTTCTTC.

V is TRBV4-3 and J is TRBJ1-1; the D is unclear. Germline-derived CDR1 and CDR2 are LGHNA and YSLEER. Trimming pared 1 base from V and 1 base from J, leaving 7 bases between. This CDR3 contains 14 residues. CDR3 bases: TGCGCCAGCAGCCAAGGTACAGCGAACACTGAAGCTTTCTTT. Translating it yields CASSQGTANTEAFF.